These T cell receptor beta chains were read from a single sample in a study of T cell changes during pregnancy in multiple sclerosis. Method: immunoSEQ multiplex PCR; TCRdb's copy keeps in-frame clones and lacks some. The data show 75,000 to 95,000 clones, around 93% seen once. This specimen consisted of peripheral blood, obtained in the second trimester of pregnancy. The source of these receptors is a female donor with multiple sclerosis, enrolled in a pregnancy study. CDR3s include the opening cysteine and the closing phenylalanine or tryptophan. D genes are given only for firm matches. The listing skips clone size in some rows; elsewhere it reads once, few, many or a size class.

>15|few|TRBV7-8|TRBJ2-7|TRBD1
TGTGCCAGCAGCTTAGTCGGGACAGGGGGTGGGGAGCAGTACTTC
CASSLVGTGGGEQYF
>13|NA|TRBV5-6|TRBJ2-2|NA
TGTGCCAGCAGCTTGGGAGGAACCGGGGAGCTGTTTTTT
CASSLGGTGELFF
>15|NA|TRBV21-1|TRBJ1-5|NA
TGTGCCAGCAGCAAAGGACACCTGAGCAATCAGCCCCAGCATTTT
CASSKGHLSNQPQHF
>12|NA|TRBV15|TRBJ2-7|NA
TGTGCCACCAGCAGAGATGTCAACGAGCAGTACTTC
CATSRDVNEQYF
>16|NA|TRBV9|TRBJ1-5|TRBD1
TGTGCCAGCAGCCCAGGGGGGACAGGGAGCAATCAGCCCCAGCATTTT
CASSPGGTGSNQPQHF
>14|once|TRBV9|TRBJ1-2|NA
TGTGCCAGCAACAAGGGGGTGGGGACGTATGGCTACACCTTC
CASNKGVGTYGYTF
>16|NA|TRBV4-1|TRBJ2-1|TRBD2
TGCGCCAGCAGCCACGTGCGGGGGAGCTCCTACAATGAGCAGTTCTTC
CASSHVRGSSYNEQFF
>16|once|TRBV9|TRBJ2-2|TRBD2
TGTGCCAGGCCTAAGGGACTAGCGGGGTACACCGGGGAGCTGTTTTTT
CARPKGLAGYTGELFF
>17|NA|TRBV6-4|TRBJ1-1|NA
TGTGCCAGCAGTGACTCGAAATCTTTCCGGGAGTTGGTGGAAGCTTTCTTT
CASSDSKSFRELVEAFF
>15|NA|TRBV19|TRBJ2-3|TRBD2
TGTGCCAGTCAACGCAGCGGGGGGGCCTCAGATACGCAGTATTTT
CASQRSGGASDTQYF
>16|NA|TRBV5-6|TRBJ2-7|TRBD2
TGTGCCAGCAGCCCCGGGGCGGGGGGTTCCGGGAACGAGCAGTACTTC
CASSPGAGGSGNEQYF
>13|once|TRBV16|TRBJ1-4|NA
TGTGCCAGCAGAGGGAGAGCACGGGGGGAACTGTTTTTT
CASRGRARGELFF
>16|NA|TRBV7-8|TRBJ1-1|TRBD1
TGTGCCAGCAGCTTACCCGGGACAGGAGAGAACACTGAAGCTTTCTTT
CASSLPGTGENTEAFF
>15|NA|TRBV15|TRBJ2-5|NA
TGTGCCACCAGCAACACGGCAGGCACCTCAGAGACCCAGTACTTC
CATSNTAGTSETQYF
>13|NA|TRBV6-1|TRBJ1-1|NA
TGTGCCAGCAGACGCACAGAGAACACTGAAGCTTTCTTT
CASRRTENTEAFF
>13|NA|TRBV6-5|TRBJ2-7|NA
TGTGCCAGCACCGAGACAGGTACCTACGAGCAGTACTTC
CASTETGTYEQYF
>14|NA|TRBV2|TRBJ2-5|TRBD2
TGTGCCAGCAGAACGCCGGGACTAGCGGAGACCCAGTACTTC
CASRTPGLAETQYF
>15|NA|TRBV6-1|TRBJ2-7|TRBD1
TGTGCCAGCAGTGATGTGGGACAGGGAGCGTACGAGCAGTACTTC
CASSDVGQGAYEQYF
>14|NA|TRBV11-2|TRBJ2-7|TRBD1
TGTGCCAGCAGCTCGTCACGGGACAGGAACGAGCAGTACTTC
CASSSSRDRNEQYF
>15|NA|TRBV7-3|TRBJ2-5|NA
TGTGCCAGCAGCTTAAGAGGAGCCCGAGGGGAGACCCAGTACTTC
CASSLRGARGETQYF
>15|NA|TRBV11-2|TRBJ2-1|TRBD1
TGTGCCAGCAGCCGACGACAGGGTCGGGCCTATGAGCAGTTCTTC
CASSRRQGRAYEQFF
>14|NA|TRBV29-1|TRBJ2-7|NA
TGCAGCGTTGAAGGGCAGGGAACCCCCGACGAGCAGTACTTC
CSVEGQGTPDEQYF
>15|NA|TRBV6-5|TRBJ1-3|TRBD1
TGTGCCAGCAGTTTGACAGGGATTTCTGGAAACACCATATATTTT
CASSLTGISGNTIYF
>12|NA|TRBV7-9|TRBJ2-7|NA
TGTGCCAGCAGCCCCCCCCTCTACGAGCAGTACTTC
CASSPPLYEQYF